The 27 T cell receptor beta chains in this list originate from one sample, sequenced in a study of prognosis after radiotherapy for stage I lung cancer. Starting from genomic DNA, TCR beta CDR3 was amplified through two-round multiplex PCR. Primers (each specific to one TRBV or TRBJ gene) were used in first-round PCR. MiXCR, applied by TCRdb to the multiplex PCR reads, yields one record per CDR3 protein. The table has around 19,000 distinct CDR3 sequences, around 50% seen once. The source material was PBMCs, sampled before or after stereotactic body radiation therapy (not recorded which). The origin of the receptors is a donor of 50 years or more with non-small cell lung cancer.

This clonotype is classed as medium-sized. V is TRBV6-1 and J is TRBJ1-6; 9 bases are a match to TRBD1. Germline trimming cut 6 bases from V and 6 bases from J; bases unmatched to any gene: 9. The CDR3 spans 16 residues. CDR1 is MNHNS, CDR2 SASEGT, per germline. The CDR3 nucleotides read TGTGCCAGCAGCGAAACCGGGACAGGGCTTAATTCACCCCTCCACTTT. Protein sequence: CASSETGTGLNSPLHF.

As for this clonotype: It is likely a read error: a sequence one base away is far more abundant. This chain uses TRBV6-4 with TRBJ1-2; maybe TRBD1 (6 bases). The CDR3 has 13 residues. Trimming shortened V by 5 bases and J by 4 bases, and 11 bases separated the two germline ends. Germline values: CDR1 MRHNA, CDR2 SNTAGT. The CDR3 is CASSQGKAYGYTF. For the CDR3, the DNA is TGTGCCAGCAGTCAGGGGAAAGCCTATGGCTACACCTTC.

This clonotype has at least ten counts. The chain joins TRBV5-5 to TRBJ2-2; 9 nucleotides match TRBD1. Germline CDR1 is SGHKS and CDR2 is YYEKEE (reference sequence). Unmatched junction bases numbered 4, after V lost 4 bases and J lost 0 bases. CDR3 length: 16 amino acids. CDR3 residues: CASSHRDRANTGELFF. The CDR3 DNA reads TGTGCCAGCAGCCACAGGGACAGGGCGAACACCGGGGAGCTGTTTTTT.

This clonotype has a handful of counts. The rearrangement uses TRBV11-3 and TRBJ2-2; D perhaps matches TRBD1 (5 bases). Trimming removed 7 bases from V and 7 bases from J, with 7 bases in between. Germline V gives CDR1 SGHNT, CDR2 YENEEA. The CDR3 runs 11 residues. This CDR3 reads CASNQGGELFF. CDR3 bases: TGTGCCAGCAACCAGGGCGGGGAGCTGTTTTTT.

The chain uses TRBV20-1 and TRBJ2-1; 7 bases agree with TRBD2. The CDR3 has 15 amino acids. V lost 0 bases and J lost 7; bases outside the gene matches: 9. The germline V gene encodes CDR1 DFQATT and CDR2 SNEGSKA (reference sequence). As DNA, the CDR3 is TGCAGTGCTAGAGATCCGGGGGAGGGGAGGAATGAGCAGTTCTTC. This gives the protein CSARDPGEGRNEQFF.

This sequence joins TRBV12-3 or TRBV12-4 and TRBJ1-2; D is uncertain. V lost 3 bases and J 4 bases, leaving 6 bases between the germline ends. CDR3 length: 12 residues. The CDR3 is CASSFGSYGYTF. In DNA, the CDR3 is TGTGCCAGCAGTTTTGGCAGCTATGGCTACACCTTC.

This clonotype was observed many times. This may stem from a read error, because a much larger clone lies one nucleotide away. The J gene is TRBJ1-2, the V gene TRBV2; no reliable D call. CDR3 length: 14 amino acids. Germline assignment: CDR1 SNHLY and CDR2 FYNNEI. CDR3 region: CANSERIINYGYTF. CDR3 nucleotide sequence: TGTGCCAACAGTGAGAGGATTATTAACTATGGCTACACCTTC.

This chain connects TRBV4-1 to TRBJ2-5; D uncertain. Germline CDR1 MGHRA, CDR2 YSYEKL. Trimming stripped 0 bases from V and 1 base from J, with 12 bases between. The CDR3 has 16 residues. The CDR3 DNA sequence: TGCGCCAGCAGCCAAGATTCTAGGGCGGTCCAAGAGACCCAGTACTTC. This translates into CASSQDSRAVQETQYF.

This clonotype was recorded at least ten times. Mismatch with germline at one junction end may stem from a read error. The rearrangement uses TRBV2 and TRBJ2-1, with TRBD2 matching over 11 bases. The CDR3 has 13 amino acids. Germline assignment: CDR1 SNHLY and CDR2 FYNNEI. The CDR3 loop is CASIETSGSPPFF. CDR3 coding DNA: TGTGCCAGCATTGAAACTAGCGGGAGTCCCCCGTTCTTC. The entire variable domain, with the rest obtained from reference TRBV2 and TRBJ2-1, is as follows: EPEVTQTPSHQVTQMGQEVILRCVPISNHLYFYWYRQILGQKVEFLVSFYNNEISEKSEIFDDQFSVERPDGSNFTLKIRSTKLEDSAMYFCASIETSGSPPFFGPGTRLTVL.

This clonotype was seen at least ten times. The rearrangement uses TRBV30 and TRBJ2-2; possible D gene TRBD1, 6 bases. Deletions cut 5 bases from V and 0 bases from J, with 13 bases between. The CDR3 loop spans 15 amino acids. From germline, CDR1 is GTSNPN and CDR2 SVGIG (reference sequence). CDR3 bases: TGTGCCTGGGTCCCGGGACATACGAACACCGGGGAGCTGTTTTTT. This sequence encodes CAWVPGHTNTGELFF.

This clonotype was seen ten or more times. V and J are TRBV6-1 and TRBJ1-5; 7 bases line up with TRBD1. The CDR3 consists of 14 residues. CDR1 and CDR2 from the germline V gene are MNHNS and SASEGT. V was pared by 3 bases and J by 6 bases, with 5 bases of the junction left unmatched. CDR3 sequence reads: CASSDQGQLQPQHF. The CDR3 DNA sequence: TGTGCCAGCAGTGACCAGGGACAGCTTCAGCCCCAGCATTTT.

By frequency in the sample, this clonotype is medium-sized (0.01 to 0.1%). The genes are TRBV6-4 and TRBJ2-7; D uncertain. CDR1 and CDR2 from the germline V gene are MRHNA and SNTAGT. The V and J ends lost 5 bases and 2 bases respectively, with 16 bases between them. This CDR3 contains 15 residues. The CDR3 DNA reads TGTGCCAGCAGTTCCAGCCCGGACCGAACCTACGAGCAGTACTTC. It codes for CASSSSPDRTYEQYF.

This clonotype was counted at least ten times. The J gene is TRBJ2-5, the V gene TRBV7-9; 10 nucleotides agree with TRBD1. CDR1 SEHNR and CDR2 FQNEAQ come from the germline V gene (reference sequence). V was pared by 3 bases and J by 5 bases, with 6 bases of the junction left unmatched. This CDR3 is 15 amino acids long. CDR3 coding DNA: TGTGCCAGCAGCTTCGTGGGACAGGGGATTGAGACCCAGTACTTC. Translated, it gives CASSFVGQGIETQYF.

This clonotype was counted at least ten times. J is TRBJ2-2 and V is TRBV9, with D perhaps TRBD2 (6 bases). Trimming stripped 4 bases from V and 6 bases from J, with 13 bases between. This CDR3 spans 14 amino acids. Germline V gene lookup returns CDR1 SGDLS and CDR2 YYNGEE. CDR3 in DNA: TGTGCCAGCAGCAAAGGAGGGGAGCCCGGGGAGCTGTTTTTT. Its translation: CASSKGGEPGELFF. Filled out from reference TRBV9 and TRBJ2-2, the complete variable domain reads DSGVTQTPKHLITATGQRVTLRCSPRSGDLSVYWYQQSLDQGLQFLIQYYNGEERAKGNILERFSAQQFPDLHSELNLSSLELGDSALYFCASSKGGEPGELFFGEGSRLTVL.

There are many counts of this clonotype. The gene calls are TRBV7-9 and TRBJ2-3; D is possibly TRBD2 (5 bases). Deletions cut 8 bases from V and 5 bases from J, with 14 bases between. Germline-derived CDR1 and CDR2 are SEHNR and FQNEAQ (reference sequence). The CDR3 spans 13 residues. CDR3 protein: CASGARGGDTQYF. The CDR3 DNA sequence: TGTGCCAGCGGCGCCCGGGGTGGAGATACGCAGTATTTT.

This clonotype occurred many times. The chain couples TRBV20-1 to TRBJ1-4, with 7 bases that match TRBD1. Germline trimming cut 2 bases from V and 7 bases from J; bases unmatched to any gene: 7. Germline values: CDR1 DFQATT, CDR2 SNEGSKA (reference sequence). This CDR3 spans 14 amino acids. CDR3 in amino acids: CSARQQGLGEKLFF. The DNA of the CDR3 is TGCAGTGCTAGACAACAGGGGTTGGGTGAAAAACTGTTTTTT.

As for this clonotype: The likely explanation is a read error, given a far larger clone one base away. The chain has TRBV2 and TRBJ2-5; D unresolved. The assigned J gene may be wrong: the sequence end matches TRBJ2-1 better. Germline values: CDR1 SNHLY, CDR2 FYNNEI. CDR3 length equals 13 residues. The DNA for the CDR3 is TGTGCCAGCAGTGTCTCGCTCCGGAATGAGCAGTTCTTC. Amino acid sequence: CASSVSLRNEQFF.

The chain is built from TRBV2 and TRBJ1-5, with D unclear. V was cut by 10 bases and J by 3 bases, with 13 bases left in between. The CDR3 has 13 amino acids. Germline lookup yields CDR1 SNHLY and CDR2 FYNNEI. The CDR3 bases are TGTGCCATCACGGGTTACGTCAATCAGCCCCAGCATTTT. Translated, it gives CAITGYVNQPQHF. The full variable domain, in which reference TRBV2 and TRBJ1-5 provide the parts outside the CDR3, is EPEVTQTPSHQVTQMGQEVILRCVPISNHLYFYWYRQILGQKVEFLVSFYNNEISEKSEIFDDQFSVERPDGSNFTLKIRSTKLEDSAMYFCAITGYVNQPQHFGDGTRLSIL.

This clonotype was found a few times. The chain employs TRBV24-1 and TRBJ1-2; D is possibly TRBD1 (5 bases). Trimming cost V 3 bases and J 2 bases, with 12 bases left between them. From germline, CDR1 is KGHDR and CDR2 SFDVKD. CDR3 size: 15 residues. The CDR3 DNA follows: TGTGCCACCAGTGATCCTCGGGGCCTCAACTATGGCTACACCTTC. Its protein product is CATSDPRGLNYGYTF.

The chain joins TRBV28 to TRBJ1-6; D is undetermined. Germline values: CDR1 MDHEN, CDR2 SYDVKM. The CDR3 is 15 amino acids. The V end lost 4 bases, the J end lost 1 base, and 8 bases lay between the germline ends. The CDR3 spells CASSYTVSYNSPLHF. The CDR3 DNA is TGTGCCAGCAGTTACACGGTGTCCTATAATTCACCCCTCCACTTT.

This clonotype has a count of ten or more. The V and J genes are TRBV7-9 and TRBJ1-5, with 8 bases lining up with TRBD1. After removal of 5 bases from V and 6 bases from J, the junction contained 6 bases not matched to a gene. The CDR3 covers 14 residues. Germline loops: CDR1 SEHNR, CDR2 FQNEAQ (reference sequence). The CDR3 here is CASSTGTGGQPQHF. In DNA form, the CDR3 reads TGTGCCAGCAGCACCGGGACAGGCGGTCAGCCCCAGCATTTT.

This clonotype was detected many times. This chain links TRBV29-1 with TRBJ2-1; tentative D call: TRBD2 (6 bases). V was trimmed by 7 bases and J by 0 bases, leaving 13 bases between them. The CDR3 has 14 residues. The V gene's germline CDR1 is SQVTM and CDR2 ANQGSEA. The CDR3 loop is CSGGGKGSYNEQFF. Here the CDR3 DNA reads TGCAGCGGTGGGGGGAAGGGCTCCTACAATGAGCAGTTCTTC.

The chain is built from TRBV7-2 and TRBJ2-1; 9 bases match TRBD2. CDR1 is SGHTA and CDR2 is FQGNSA in the germline V gene. This CDR3 is built from 15 residues. After removal of 3 bases from V and 8 bases from J, the junction contained 8 bases not matched to a gene. The chain's CDR3 is CASSFSGSMGHEQFF. DNA of the CDR3: TGTGCCAGCAGCTTTAGCGGGAGTATGGGGCATGAGCAGTTCTTC.

To note about this clonotype: The junction and the germline gene differ at one end; a read error may be behind it. This chain links TRBV11-3 with TRBJ2-2; D gene ambiguous. The germline V gene encodes CDR1 SGHNT and CDR2 YENEEA. There are 16 residues in the CDR3. This chain's CDR3 is CAISQLWGEAAGELFF. In DNA, the CDR3 is TGTGCCATCAGCCAACTATGGGGTGAAGCAGCCGGGGAGCTGTTTTTT. The complete variable domain, with remaining parts taken from reference TRBV11-3 and TRBJ2-2, reads EAGVVQSPRYKIIEKKQPVAFWCNPISGHNTLYWYLQNLGQGPELLIRYENEEAVDDSQLPKDRFSAERLKGVDSTLKIQPAELGDSAVYLCAISQLWGEAAGELFFGEGSRLTVL.

CDR3 DNA: TGTGCCACCAGTGACACTTCCGGGACAACCTTCACAGATACGCAGTATTTT. Amino acid sequence: CATSDTSGTTFTDTQYF. The chain recombines TRBV24-1 with TRBJ2-3, with D perhaps matching TRBD1 (6 bases). The CDR3 runs to 17 residues. Germline lookup yields CDR1 KGHDR and CDR2 SFDVKD. Between the trimmed V and J ends, which lost 4 bases and 2 bases, there was a span of 18 bases.

A word on this clonotype: With a much larger clone just one base away, this may be a read error. The chain has TRBV5-4 and TRBJ2-5; the D gene could be TRBD1 or TRBD2 (6 bases each). V was trimmed by 0 bases and J by 9 bases, leaving 15 bases between them. The germline gives CDR1 SGHNT, CDR2 YYREEE (reference sequence). The CDR3 consists of 14 residues. CDR3 protein: CASSLAGGEVAQYF. The CDR3 nucleotides are TGTGCCAGCAGCTTGGCCGGGGGCGAAGTGGCCCAGTACTTC.

The chain combines TRBV7-8 with TRBJ2-2, with D perhaps assigned TRBD1 or TRBD2 (5 bases each). Deletions cut 3 bases from V and 6 bases from J, with 8 bases between. This CDR3 is 13 amino acids long. Looked up from germline, CDR1 is SGHVS and CDR2 is FQNEAQ. The CDR3 sequence is CASSFSGPGELFF. As DNA, the CDR3 is TGTGCCAGCAGCTTCTCGGGGCCCGGGGAGCTGTTTTTT.